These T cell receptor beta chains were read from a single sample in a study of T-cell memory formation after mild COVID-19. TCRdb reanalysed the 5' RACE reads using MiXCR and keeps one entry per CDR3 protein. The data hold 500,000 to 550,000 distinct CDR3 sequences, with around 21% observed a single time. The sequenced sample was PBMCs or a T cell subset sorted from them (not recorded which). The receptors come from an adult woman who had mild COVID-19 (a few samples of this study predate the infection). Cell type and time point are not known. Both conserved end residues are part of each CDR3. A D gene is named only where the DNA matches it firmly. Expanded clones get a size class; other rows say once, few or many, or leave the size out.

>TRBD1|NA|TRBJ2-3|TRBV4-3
CASSQAGGWTDTQYF
TGCGCCAGCAGCCAAGCAGGGGGTTGGACAGATACGCAGTATTTT
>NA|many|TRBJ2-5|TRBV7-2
CASSLGPSGTQYF
TGTGCCAGCAGCTTAGGACCCTCGGGGACCCAGTACTTC
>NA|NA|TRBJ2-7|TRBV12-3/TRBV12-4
CASSPQTASYEQYF
TGTGCCAGCAGTCCTCAGACGGCGAGCTACGAGCAGTACTTC
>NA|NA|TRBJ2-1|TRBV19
CASISSDRGGYNEQFF
TGTGCCAGTATTTCGAGTGACAGGGGAGGGTACAATGAGCAGTTCTTC
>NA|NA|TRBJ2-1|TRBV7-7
CASSLAGGKSNEQFF
TGTGCTAGCAGCTTAGCTGGTGGGAAGAGTAATGAGCAGTTCTTC
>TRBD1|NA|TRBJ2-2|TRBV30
CAWSPGQGDYGELFF
TGTGCCTGGAGTCCGGGACAGGGGGATTATGGGGAGCTGTTTTTT
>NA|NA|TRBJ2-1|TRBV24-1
CATSGVGSLGGTQFF
TGTGCCACCAGTGGGGTGGGATCGCTGGGGGGAACCCAGTTCTTC
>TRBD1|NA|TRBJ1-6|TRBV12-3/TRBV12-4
CASSPTGNSPLHF
TGTGCCAGCAGCCCGACAGGGAATTCACCCCTCCACTTT
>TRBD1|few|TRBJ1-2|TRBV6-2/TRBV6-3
CASSPGTGGGYGYTF
TGTGCCAGCAGTCCCGGGACAGGAGGAGGGTATGGCTACACCTTC
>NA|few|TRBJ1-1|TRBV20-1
CSPGRDGNTEAFF
TGCAGTCCCGGAAGGGACGGCAACACTGAAGCTTTCTTT
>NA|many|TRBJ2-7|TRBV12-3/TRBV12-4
CASSNYRTEESYEQYF
TGTGCCAGCAGCAACTATCGGACGGAGGAGTCCTACGAGCAGTACTTC
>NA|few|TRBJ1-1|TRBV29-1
CSVEGAAEAFF
TGCAGCGTTGAAGGGGCCGCGGAAGCTTTCTTT
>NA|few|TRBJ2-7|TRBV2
CASSQGPRRQYF
TGTGCCAGCAGTCAGGGGCCCCGACGGCAGTACTTC
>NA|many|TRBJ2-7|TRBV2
CASSTDSYEQYF
TGTGCCAGCAGTACTGACAGCTACGAGCAGTACTTC
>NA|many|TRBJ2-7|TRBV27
CASSLTAGGMYEQYF
TGTGCCAGCAGTTTAACGGCAGGGGGGATGTACGAGCAGTACTTC
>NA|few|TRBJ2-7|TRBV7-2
CASSRSPTDSYEQYF
TGTGCCAGCAGCCGATCTCCGACAGACAGCTACGAGCAGTACTTC
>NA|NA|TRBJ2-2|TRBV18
CASSPLRDGELFF
TGTGCCAGCTCACCATTGAGGGACGGGGAGCTGTTTTTT
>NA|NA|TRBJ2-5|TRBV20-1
CSARARDLVKTQYF
TGCAGTGCTAGGGCCCGGGACCTCGTGAAGACCCAGTACTTC
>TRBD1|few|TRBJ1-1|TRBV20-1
CSAREVFRDSLNTEAFF
TGCAGTGCTAGAGAGGTTTTCCGGGACAGCTTGAACACTGAAGCTTTCTTT
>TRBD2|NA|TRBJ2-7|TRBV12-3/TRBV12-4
CASPWGGNYEQYF
TGTGCCAGCCCCTGGGGGGGAAACTACGAGCAGTACTTC
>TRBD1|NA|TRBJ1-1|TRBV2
CASKPTGRAFF
TGTGCCAGCAAACCGACAGGGAGAGCTTTCTTT
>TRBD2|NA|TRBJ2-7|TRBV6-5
CASSKGLAPYEQYF
TGTGCCAGCAGTAAAGGACTAGCGCCCTACGAGCAGTACTTC
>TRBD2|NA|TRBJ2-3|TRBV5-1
CASSLDGRSQRVGDTQYF
TGCGCCAGCAGCTTGGACGGGAGGAGTCAGAGGGTAGGAGATACGCAGTATTTT
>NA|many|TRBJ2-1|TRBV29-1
CSVEDLAHEQFF
TGCAGCGTTGAAGATCTAGCCCATGAGCAGTTCTTC
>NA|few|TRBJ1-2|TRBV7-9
CASSTQGTNYGYTF
TGTGCCAGCAGTACACAGGGTACTAACTATGGCTACACCTTC
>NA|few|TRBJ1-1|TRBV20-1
CSARTGGREAFF
TGCAGTGCCCGGACGGGGGGACGTGAAGCTTTCTTT
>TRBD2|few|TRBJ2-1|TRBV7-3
CASSTHGLALGSYNEQFF
TGTGCCAGCAGCACACACGGACTAGCGTTAGGCTCCTACAATGAGCAGTTCTTC
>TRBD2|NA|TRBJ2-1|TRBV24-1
CATSGSGAFRNEQFF
TGTGCCACCAGTGGAAGCGGGGCCTTCCGAAATGAGCAGTTCTTC
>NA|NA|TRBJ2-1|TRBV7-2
CASSLMSDEQFF
TGTGCCAGCAGCTTAATGTCGGACGAGCAGTTCTTC
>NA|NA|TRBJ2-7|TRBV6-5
CASSYRLAGAYEQYF
TGTGCCAGCAGTTACAGGCTAGCCGGCGCCTACGAGCAGTACTTC
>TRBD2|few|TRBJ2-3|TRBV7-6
CASSSPLAGGSTDTQYF
TGTGCCAGCAGCTCCCCGCTAGCGGGGGGGAGCACAGATACGCAGTATTTT
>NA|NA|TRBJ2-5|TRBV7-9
CASSPSRREETQYF
TGTGCCAGCAGCCCCTCTCGTCGTGAAGAGACCCAGTACTTC
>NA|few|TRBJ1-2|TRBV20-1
CSARERGQANYGYTF
TGCAGTGCTAGGGAACGGGGCCAAGCTAACTATGGCTACACCTTC
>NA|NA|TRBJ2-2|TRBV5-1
CASSLGTGRELFF
TGCGCCAGCAGCTTAGGAACAGGGAGGGAGCTGTTTTTT
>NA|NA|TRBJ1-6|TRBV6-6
CASSHPSQRVGASPLHF
TGTGCCAGCAGCCACCCCTCCCAAAGGGTAGGAGCTTCACCCCTCCACTTT
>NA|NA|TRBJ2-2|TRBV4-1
CASSQEDIPGTGELFF
TGCGCCAGCAGCCAAGAGGATATTCCGGGCACCGGGGAGCTGTTTTTT
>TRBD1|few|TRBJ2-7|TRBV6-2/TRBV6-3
CASSTWTGFYEQYF
TGTGCCAGCAGTACTTGGACAGGCTTCTACGAGCAGTACTTC
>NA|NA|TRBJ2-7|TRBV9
CASSVGPLGGGNYEQYF
TGTGCCAGCAGCGTAGGTCCCCTTGGGGGCGGAAATTACGAGCAGTACTTC
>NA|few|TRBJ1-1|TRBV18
CASSPVRQYNTEAFF
TGTGCCAGCTCACCAGTGAGACAGTACAACACTGAAGCTTTCTTT
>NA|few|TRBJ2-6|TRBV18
CASSPSAYGANVLTF
TGTGCCAGCTCACCGAGTGCCTATGGCGCCAACGTCCTGACTTTC
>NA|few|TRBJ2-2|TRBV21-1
CASSHNRQGEYTGELFF
TGTGCCAGCAGCCACAACCGGCAGGGCGAATACACCGGGGAGCTGTTTTTT